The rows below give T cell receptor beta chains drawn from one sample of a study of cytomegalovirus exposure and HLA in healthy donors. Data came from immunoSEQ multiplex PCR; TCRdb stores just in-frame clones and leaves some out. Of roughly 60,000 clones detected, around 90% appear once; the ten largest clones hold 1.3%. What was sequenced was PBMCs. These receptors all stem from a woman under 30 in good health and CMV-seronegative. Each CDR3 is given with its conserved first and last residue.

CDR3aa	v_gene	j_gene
CASSLTGYTGELFF	TRBV7-3	TRBJ2-2
CSVQKTGDTEAFF	TRBV29-1	TRBJ1-1
CASSFGGAGHHTDTQYF	TRBV7-8	TRBJ2-3
CAINSGQVSSGANVLTF	TRBV10-3	TRBJ2-6
CASSRTRGFNSYEQYF	TRBV13	TRBJ2-7
CSVESGPGMYGYTF	TRBV29-1	TRBJ1-2
CASSQWTARGTGELFF	TRBV14	TRBJ2-2
CASSRTRDSGNTIYF	TRBV4-3	TRBJ1-3
CASSLVGTGNYGYTF	TRBV5-1	TRBJ1-2
CASSVTYLLANEQFF	TRBV9	TRBJ2-1
CASNYLAGEDVYEQYF	TRBV21-1	TRBJ2-7
CASSRQGNDGYTF	TRBV7-2	TRBJ1-2
CASSESISGNEQFF	TRBV10-2	TRBJ2-1
CSARDGTGKYF	TRBV20-1	TRBJ2-3